These 24 T cell receptor beta chains were all obtained from the same sample, sequenced in a study of cytomegalovirus exposure and HLA in healthy donors. Produced via immunoSEQ multiplex PCR; TCRdb's table is partial and in-frame only. The sample includes 100,000 to 150,000 clones, 86% of them seen just once. Source material: PBMCs. The receptors derive from a man younger than 30 in good health and CMV-seronegative.

The V call is TRBV27, the J call TRBJ1-1; 8 bases fit TRBD1. Germline V gives CDR1 MNHEY, CDR2 SMNVEV (reference sequence). The CDR3 sequence is 14 residues long. With 3 bases clipped from V and 5 bases from J, the junction kept 5 bases outside the gene matches. The CDR3 nucleotides are TGTGCCAGCAGTTTGTCAGGGGGCAGTACTGAAGCTTTCTTT. It specifies CASSLSGGSTEAFF.

V and J are TRBV11-3 and TRBJ2-1; possibly TRBD1 for D (7 bases). V was trimmed by 3 bases and J by 5 bases, leaving 14 bases between them. There are 15 residues in the CDR3. Germline CDR1 and CDR2: SGHNT and YENEEA. The chain's CDR3 is CASSLSQGRNNEQFF. CDR3 coding DNA: TGTGCCAGCAGCTTGTCACAGGGGAGGAACAATGAGCAGTTCTTC. The full variable domain, completed using reference TRBV11-3 and TRBJ2-1, is EAGVVQSPRYKIIEKKQPVAFWCNPISGHNTLYWYLQNLGQGPELLIRYENEEAVDDSQLPKDRFSAERLKGVDSTLKIQPAELGDSAVYLCASSLSQGRNNEQFFGPGTRLTVL.

The chain employs TRBV5-1 and TRBJ1-1; weak D call: TRBD1 (6 bases). CDR3 length equals 15 residues. Germline V CDR1 and CDR2: SGHRS, YFSETQ. V was clipped by 4 bases and J by 2 bases, with 15 bases between them. The CDR3 DNA reads TGCGCCAGCAGCCTTGACAGGCCGCAAAACACTGAAGCTTTCTTT. It specifies CASSLDRPQNTEAFF.

The chain couples TRBV2 to TRBJ2-4, with D uncertain. CDR1 SNHLY and CDR2 FYNNEI come from the germline V gene. The V and J ends lost 3 bases and 9 bases respectively, with 12 bases between them. The CDR3 totals 13 residues. CDR3 in DNA: TGTGCCAGCAGTGAGAGTCTCCCGGGCATTCAGTACTTC. It is translated as CASSESLPGIQYF.

The chain employs TRBV5-1 and TRBJ2-7; 10 nucleotides match TRBD2. CDR1 and CDR2 (germline): SGHRS, YFSETQ. This CDR3 has 15 amino acids. J lost 4 bases, V lost 7 bases, and 11 bases had no gene match. The CDR3 loop reads CASQIAGGPGYEQYF. In DNA form, the CDR3 reads TGCGCCAGCCAAATAGCGGGAGGTCCTGGTTACGAGCAGTACTTC.

The chain recombines TRBV5-1 with TRBJ1-2; D remains ambiguous. The CDR3 consists of 16 residues. Germline CDR1 reads SGHRS; CDR2 reads YFSETQ. V lost 0 bases, J lost 0 bases, and 12 bases lay in between. CDR3 residues: CASSLDSESTNYGYTF. The DNA of the CDR3 is TGCGCCAGCAGCTTGGACTCGGAGTCTACTAACTATGGCTACACCTTC.

The chain carries TRBV30 and TRBJ1-1; D may be TRBD1 (5 bases). Germline V gene sequence: CDR1 GTSNPN, CDR2 SVGIG (reference sequence). V gave up 2 bases and J gave up 5 bases, with 15 bases separating them. CDR3 size: 14 residues. CDR3 protein: CAWSRTIGGTEAFF. The CDR3 DNA follows: TGTGCCTGGAGTAGGACAATTGGGGGGACTGAAGCTTTCTTT.

The chain links TRBV7-2 to TRBJ2-3, with D hard to call. This CDR3 comprises 16 residues. Looked up from germline, CDR1 is SGHTA and CDR2 is FQGNSA. V lost 4 bases, J lost 1 base, and 15 bases lay in between. CDR3 sequence: CASSSPGLIGTDTQYF. The CDR3 DNA is TGTGCCAGCAGCTCCCCTGGGCTGATCGGCACAGATACGCAGTATTTT.

The chain combines TRBV28 with TRBJ2-7, with D uncertain. Germline V gene lookup returns CDR1 MDHEN and CDR2 SYDVKM. The V and J ends lost 6 bases and 6 bases respectively, with 9 bases between them. There are 11 residues in the CDR3. This CDR3 reads CASSSPGEQYF. CDR3 sequence (DNA): TGTGCCAGCAGCTCCCCGGGCGAGCAGTACTTC.

This clone came up a few times. This chain links TRBV11-2 with TRBJ1-2; D unclear. The CDR3 length is 13 residues. Trimming removed 5 bases from V and 7 bases from J, with 14 bases in between. In germline, CDR1 is SGHAT, CDR2 FQNNGV. Here the CDR3 DNA reads TGTGCCAGCAGCCCTAGGCTGGCCGGTGGCTACACCTTC. This codes for CASSPRLAGGYTF.

V gene TRBV5-4 combines with J gene TRBJ2-5, with 11 bases lining up with TRBD1. V trimming: 4 bases; J trimming: 5 bases; junction bases outside the gene matches: 10. CDR1 is SGHNT and CDR2 is YYREEE in the germline V gene (reference sequence). There are 16 residues in the CDR3. CDR3 nucleotide sequence: TGTGCCAGCAGCCGACCAGGACAGGGGGCTTTCGAGACCCAGTACTTC. It is translated as CASSRPGQGAFETQYF. The variable domain in full, completed from reference TRBV5-4 and TRBJ2-5, reads ETGVTQSPTHLIKTRGQQVTLRCSSQSGHNTVSWYQQALGQGPQFIFQYYREEENGRGNFPPRFSGLQFPNYSSELNVNALELDDSALYLCASSRPGQGAFETQYFGPGTRLLVL.

This chain uses TRBV5-1 with TRBJ2-7, with 9 bases matching TRBD1. Germline CDR1 SGHRS, CDR2 YFSETQ. V lost 2 bases, J lost 3 bases, and 3 bases stayed unmatched. The CDR3 sequence is 14 residues long. CDR3 DNA sequence: TGCGCCAGCAGCTTCGGACAGGGGTACTACGAGCAGTACTTC. It yields the protein CASSFGQGYYEQYF.

The chain is built from TRBV18 and TRBJ2-5; 9 bases map to TRBD1. The length of the CDR3 is 16 residues. Losses at the gene ends were 0 bases for V and 5 bases for J; bases not matched to a gene: 7. In germline, CDR1 is KGHSH, CDR2 LQKENI. Here the CDR3 reads CASSPPGTGMGETQYF. CDR3 sequence (DNA): TGTGCCAGCTCACCACCGGGGACAGGGATGGGCGAGACCCAGTACTTC. Full variable domain (outside the CDR3, taken from reference TRBV18 and TRBJ2-5): NAGVMQNPRHLVRRRGQEARLRCSPMKGHSHVYWYRQLPEEGLKFMVYLQKENIIDESGMPKERFSAEFPKEGPSILRIQQVVRGDSAAYFCASSPPGTGMGETQYFGPGTRLLVL.

The chain carries TRBV18 and TRBJ1-3, with D possibly TRBD1 on 5 matching bases. CDR3 length equals 15 residues. Germline V lookup: CDR1 KGHSH, CDR2 LQKENI. Trimming took 6 bases from V and 0 from J, leaving 12 bases between them. For the CDR3, the DNA is TGTGCCAGCTCTCCTGACAGCTCCTCTGGAAACACCATATATTTT. It translates to CASSPDSSSGNTIYF.

The V and J genes are TRBV7-9 and TRBJ1-2, with TRBD1 identical over 7 bases. Germline V gene data show CDR1 as SEHNR and CDR2 as FQNEAQ (reference sequence). The CDR3 totals 14 residues. Trimming took 3 bases from V and 4 from J; bases not matched to a gene: 5. DNA of the CDR3: TGTGCCAGCAGCTTTGAAGGGGGCGGCTATGGCTACACCTTC. It translates to CASSFEGGGYGYTF.

The chain couples TRBV6-1 to TRBJ2-7; 11 nucleotides match TRBD2. Per germline, CDR1 MNHNS and CDR2 SASEGT. V gave up 2 bases and J gave up 5 bases; unmatched junction bases: 8. The CDR3 is 16 residues long. The CDR3 sequence: CASSELETSGSHEQYF. CDR3 DNA: TGTGCCAGCAGTGAATTAGAAACTAGCGGGAGCCACGAGCAGTACTTC.

This rearrangement joins TRBV29-1 to TRBJ1-2; D ambiguous. Per germline, CDR1 SQVTM and CDR2 ANQGSEA. V shed 2 bases and J shed 6 bases, with 19 bases lying between them. There are 15 residues in the CDR3. The CDR3: CSVEFSGWRLHGYTF. Written as DNA, the CDR3 is TGCAGCGTTGAATTCTCCGGGTGGCGTCTCCATGGCTACACCTTC.

The rearrangement joins TRBV5-1 to TRBJ1-1; TRBD1 aligns across 7 bases. The CDR3 contains 14 residues. The trim removed 6 bases at V and 4 bases at J, leaving 9 bases unmatched. The germline V gene has CDR1 SGHRS and CDR2 YFSETQ. The CDR3: CASNYAGGGTEAFF. The DNA of the CDR3 is TGCGCCAGCAACTACGCAGGGGGAGGCACTGAAGCTTTCTTT.

The CDR3 nucleotides are TGCAGCGTTGAACCTAGGGGGGGCGCGGTAGCTTTCTTT. Its protein product is CSVEPRGGAVAFF. The chain joins TRBV29-1 to TRBJ1-1; a possible D gene is TRBD1 (6 bases). V gave up 2 bases and J gave up 10 bases, with 17 bases separating them. The CDR3 runs 13 residues. The germline V gene encodes CDR1 SQVTM and CDR2 ANQGSEA.

This clone was counted once. This chain connects TRBV7-8 to TRBJ2-1; 10 bases map to TRBD2. CDR3 length equals 15 residues. The V gene's germline CDR1 is SGHVS and CDR2 FQNEAQ. Germline trimming cut 5 bases from V and 5 bases from J; bases unmatched to any gene: 6. The CDR3 protein is CASSLGLAPNNEQFF. CDR3 coding DNA: TGTGCCAGCAGCCTGGGACTAGCGCCCAACAATGAGCAGTTCTTC.

In this sample, this clone turned up a few times. The chain joins TRBV6-1 to TRBJ1-4; possible D gene TRBD1, 5 bases. This CDR3 contains 15 residues. The ends were cut back, 4 bases at V and 3 bases at J, with 12 bases in the middle. Germline assignment: CDR1 MNHNS and CDR2 SASEGT. The CDR3 nucleotides read TGTGCCAGCAGTGGGGTCGGAGGGGCTAATGAAAAACTGTTTTTT. Translating gives CASSGVGGANEKLFF.

The chain employs TRBV2 and TRBJ1-2, with D possibly matching TRBD1 (5 bases). This CDR3 is built from 11 residues. V gave up 7 bases and J gave up 4 bases, with 7 bases separating them. Germline loops: CDR1 SNHLY, CDR2 FYNNEI. This CDR3 is CASNRLYGYTF. The CDR3 DNA reads TGTGCCAGCAACAGGCTCTATGGCTACACCTTC.

This clone was seen a single time. This rearrangement joins TRBV25-1 to TRBJ1-3; TRBD1 is a possible D gene (5 bases). This CDR3 has 16 residues. The V end lost 4 bases, the J end lost 1 base, and 14 bases lay between the germline ends. Germline CDR1 is MGHDK and CDR2 is SYGVNS. The CDR3 bases are TGTGCCAGCAGTGCCCGGAGGGGAGAATCTGGAAACACCATATATTTT. As protein: CASSARRGESGNTIYF.

The rearrangement links TRBV27 to TRBJ2-2, with 10 bases fitting TRBD2. V lost 5 bases and J lost 2; bases outside the gene matches: 11. Germline V gene lookup returns CDR1 MNHEY and CDR2 SMNVEV (reference sequence). CDR3 length equals 18 residues. The CDR3 nucleotides read TGTGCCAGCAGTCCCAACCTCGGACTAGCGGTAAACACCGGGGAGCTGTTTTTT. It translates to CASSPNLGLAVNTGELFF.